This T cell receptor (beta chain) was captured by sequencing in a study of patients and donors after allogeneic stem cell transplantation. CDR3 length: 14 amino acids. The V and J ends lost 8 bases and 4 bases respectively, with 17 bases between them. The germline gives CDR1 MNHEY, CDR2 SVGEGT. Each CDR3 protein gets one entry after TCRdb re-called the RT-PCR reads with MiXCR. The data show 9,000 to 10,000 distinct CDR3 sequences, more than 4.5% seen once. A few counts support this clonotype. The TCR was taken from a human donor who was either an allogeneic HSCT recipient or a stem cell or donor lymphocyte infusion donor (not recorded which). It is not recorded whose cells these are; they may come from a transplant donor. The chain links TRBV6-2 or TRBV6-3 to TRBJ1-2; weak D call: TRBD1 (5 bases). The sample taken for sequencing was blood, either unsorted or a sorted T cell fraction (not recorded which). The chain's CDR3 is CASARRRDSYGYTF. CDR3 coding DNA: TGTGCCAGCGCCCGCCGGAGGGACTCCTATGGCTACACCTTC.